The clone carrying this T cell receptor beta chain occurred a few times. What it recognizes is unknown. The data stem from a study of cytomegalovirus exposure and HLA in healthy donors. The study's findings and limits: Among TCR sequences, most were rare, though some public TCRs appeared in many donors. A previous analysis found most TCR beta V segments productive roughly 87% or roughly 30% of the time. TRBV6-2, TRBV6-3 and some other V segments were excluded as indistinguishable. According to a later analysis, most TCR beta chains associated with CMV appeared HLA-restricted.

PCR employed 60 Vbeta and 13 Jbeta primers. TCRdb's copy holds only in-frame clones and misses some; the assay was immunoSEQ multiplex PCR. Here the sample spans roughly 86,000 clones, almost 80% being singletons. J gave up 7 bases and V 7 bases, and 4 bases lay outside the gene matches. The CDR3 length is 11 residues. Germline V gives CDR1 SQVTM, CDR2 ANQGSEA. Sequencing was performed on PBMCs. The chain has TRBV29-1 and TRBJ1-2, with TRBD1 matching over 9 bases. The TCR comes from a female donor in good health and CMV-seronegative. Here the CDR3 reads CSAGTGFGYTF. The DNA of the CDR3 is TGCAGCGCCGGGACAGGGTTTGGCTACACCTTC.